This T cell receptor (beta chain) was recovered during a study of blood T cell repertoires in COVID-19. Study overall: T cells, B-cell-depleted T cells, or PBMCs provided the cDNA or gDNA that served as material.

In the source study's methods: Quantification of nucleated cells was approximated via reference gene primer amplification. TCRdb keeps only in-frame clones here, not all; method: immunoSEQ multiplex PCR. V and J calls and clone size are those listed in that table; D and trimming were worked out from the DNA. The table lists about 170,000 clones, 88% of them singletons. This clonotype was sampled from a man aged 55-75 years with acute or convalescent COVID-19. Input material: peripheral blood.

The CDR3 reads CASSLRQGRGPGNTIYF. The CDR3 DNA reads TGTGCCAGCAGCCTCAGACAGGGCCGAGGACCCGGAAACACCATATATTTT. The chain has TRBV3-1 (or the pseudogene TRBV3-2) and TRBJ1-3; 7 nucleotides align to TRBD1. V dropped 4 bases and J dropped 4; count of bases not matched to a gene: 13. CDR3 length: 17 residues. Germline V gene data show CDR1 as LGHDT and CDR2 as YNNKEL (reference sequence).